Reported below is one T cell receptor (beta chain). Its antigen is currently unknown. The record originates from a study of chemoradiotherapy in HPV16-positive cancers. Study-wide results and limits: Candidate HPV-specific clones and E7-related TCR motifs grew in tumor during treatment.

The assay was immunoSEQ multiplex PCR, and TCRdb's table has in-frame clones only and misses some. The sample yields roughly 3,500 clones, about 93% seen once. Germline V gene lookup returns CDR1 PRHDT and CDR2 FYEKMQ (reference sequence). The CDR3 extends over 12 amino acids. V lost 6 bases to trimming and J lost 7 bases; unmatched junction nucleotides: 5. This TCR was recovered from a human donor with HPV-associated anogenital cancer. The J gene is TRBJ2-5, the V gene TRBV13; 7 nucleotides agree with TRBD1. Specimen collection occurred from a patient who underwent chemoradiotherapy. CDR3 in DNA: TGTGCCAGCAGACAGGGGTTGGGGACCCAGTACTTC. As protein: CASRQGLGTQYF.